Given below is one T cell receptor beta chain in context. These data are taken from a study of blood T cell repertoires in COVID-19. As for the study in general: The analysed material was cDNA or gDNA that came from T cells, B-cell-depleted T cells, or PBMCs.

CDR1 is MNHEY and CDR2 is SMNVEV in the germline V gene (reference sequence). Losses at the gene ends were 2 bases for V and 2 bases for J; bases not matched to a gene: 12. The CDR3 totals 17 residues. The assay was immunoSEQ multiplex PCR, and TCRdb's table has in-frame clones only and misses some. The data contain approximately 190,000 clones, 84% of them singletons. The chain combines TRBV27 with TRBJ2-7; 7 bases align to TRBD1. Sequenced material: peripheral blood. The receptor was derived from a woman aged 70-85 years with active or convalescent COVID-19. This chain's CDR3 is CASSLMGQPHLTYEQYF. DNA for the CDR3: TGTGCCAGCAGTTTAATGGGACAGCCCCATCTTACCTACGAGCAGTACTTC.